The clone carrying this TCR beta chain has a count of ten or more. Its antigen is undetermined. The record originates from a study of T cells in Graves' hyperthyroidism and ophthalmopathy. Whole-study results and caveats: Progression to ophthalmopathy was predicted a median of approximately 6.4 months early. Researchers found most expanded thyroid clonotypes above 0.001 in blood as well.

Investigators excluded patients with uncontrolled infection, other autoimmune disease, pregnancy or lactation. Clinical symptoms, serum thyroxine and TRAb, thyroid ultrasound and orbital computed tomography together formed the diagnostic basis. Germline CDR1 DFQATT, CDR2 SNEGSKA (reference sequence). V lost 4 bases and J lost 4; bases outside the gene matches: 3. This CDR3 region has 13 residues. From RNA transcripts, TCR beta CDR3 regions were amplified. The HTBI primer set served for first-round RT-PCR of the TCR CDR3. MiXCR, run by TCRdb on the multiplex PCR reads, gives a single entry per CDR3 protein. The sample carries 550,000 to 600,000 distinct CDR3 sequences, over 12% recorded once.

The origin of this receptor is a young woman with Graves' ophthalmopathy. Sequenced material: blood. The chain has TRBV20-1 and TRBJ2-3; 9 nucleotides agree with TRBD1. The CDR3 reads CSANGQGPDTQYF. CDR3 nucleotide sequence: TGCAGTGCTAATGGACAGGGGCCAGATACGCAGTATTTT.